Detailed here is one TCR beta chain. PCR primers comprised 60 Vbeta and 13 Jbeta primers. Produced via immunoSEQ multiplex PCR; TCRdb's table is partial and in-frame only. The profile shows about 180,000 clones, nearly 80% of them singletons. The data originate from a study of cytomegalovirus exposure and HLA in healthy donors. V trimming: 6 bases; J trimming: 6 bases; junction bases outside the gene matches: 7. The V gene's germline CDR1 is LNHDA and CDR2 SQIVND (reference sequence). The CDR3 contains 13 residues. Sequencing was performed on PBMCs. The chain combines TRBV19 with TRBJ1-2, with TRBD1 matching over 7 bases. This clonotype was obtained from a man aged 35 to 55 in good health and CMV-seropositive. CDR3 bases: TGTGCCAGTAGGGCGGACAGGAGCGATGGCTACACCTTC. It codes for CASRADRSDGYTF.